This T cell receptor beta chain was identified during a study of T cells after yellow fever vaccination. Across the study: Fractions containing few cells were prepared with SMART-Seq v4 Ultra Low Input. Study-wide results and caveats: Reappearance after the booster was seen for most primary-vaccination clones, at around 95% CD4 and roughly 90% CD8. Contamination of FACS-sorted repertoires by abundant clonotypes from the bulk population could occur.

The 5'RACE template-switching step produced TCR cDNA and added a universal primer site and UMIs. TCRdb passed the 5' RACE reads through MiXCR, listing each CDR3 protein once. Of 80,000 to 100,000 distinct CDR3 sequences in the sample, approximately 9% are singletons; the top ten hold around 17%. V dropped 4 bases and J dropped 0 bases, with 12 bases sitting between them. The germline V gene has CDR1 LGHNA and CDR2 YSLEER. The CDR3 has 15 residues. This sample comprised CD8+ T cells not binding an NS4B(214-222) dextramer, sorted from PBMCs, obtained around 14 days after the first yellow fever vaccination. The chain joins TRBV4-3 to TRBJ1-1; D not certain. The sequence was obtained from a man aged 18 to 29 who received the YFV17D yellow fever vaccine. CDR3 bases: TGCGCCAGCAGCCTCGTGGGAGTGCTGAACACTGAAGCTTTCTTT. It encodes CASSLVGVLNTEAFF.